This paragraph reports one T cell receptor beta chain. Its antigen remains unidentified. The data were obtained in a study of T cell repertoires in cytomegalovirus infection. As for the study in general: HLA-B-restricted CMV epitopes that are well studied, plus recently identified HLA-C-restricted ones, were used by the study. Matching HLA type, along with CMV infection, was indicated by public TCR beta signatures.

This CDR3 has 15 residues. Trimming left V 0 bases short and J 3 bases short, with 13 bases between. Germline values: CDR1 SGHNT, CDR2 YYREEE (reference sequence). TCRdb ran MiXCR on the reads and lists one entry per CDR3 protein. The sample carries 680,000 or so distinct CDR3 sequences, 30% to 35% recorded once. The sequencing here drew on cultured PBMCs, taken from culture after CMV antigen stimulation. The gene calls are TRBV5-4 and TRBJ2-7, with D possibly being TRBD1 or TRBD2 (5 bases each). The receptor was isolated from a human donor in good health (CMV status not recorded). Some clones in this sample may be carry-over from other donors' samples. The CDR3 DNA sequence: TGTGCCAGCAGCTTGGTTGGGACGTTAAGCTACGAGCAGTACTTC. Translated: CASSLVGTLSYEQYF.